This is a list of T cell receptor beta chains from one sample in a study of blood T cell repertoires in COVID-19. This table comes from immunoSEQ multiplex PCR, and its TCRdb copy is limited to in-frame clones, with some not included. The sample gives fewer than 400,000 clones, about 83% of which show up once; 2.5% to 3% is in the top ten. The material sequenced was peripheral blood. These receptor sequences come from a man aged 25-40 years with active or convalescent COVID-19. The CDR3 runs from the conserved cysteine through the conserved F or W. D genes are given only for firm matches. Some rows have no size entry. The others give once, few or many, or a class for an expanded clone.

V: TRBV9; D: -; J: TRBJ2-2; size: -; CDR3: CASERTVNTGELFF; DNA: TGTGCCAGCGAGAGGACAGTGAACACCGGGGAGCTGTTTTTT
V: TRBV4-2; D: -; J: TRBJ1-5; size: -; CDR3: CASSQAGGVRDNQPQHF; DNA: TGTGCCAGCAGCCAAGCGGGGGGTGTTAGGGACAATCAGCCCCAGCATTTT
V: TRBV5-1; D: -; J: TRBJ2-3; size: -; CDR3: CASSFNQGTTDTQYF; DNA: TGCGCCAGCAGCTTTAATCAGGGAACCACAGATACGCAGTATTTT
V: TRBV29-1; D: TRBD1; J: TRBJ1-1; size: -; CDR3: CSFLTGSATEAFF; DNA: TGCAGCTTCCTGACAGGGTCGGCCACTGAAGCTTTCTTT
V: TRBV24-1; D: -; J: TRBJ2-3; size: -; CDR3: CATRDTLDTQYF; DNA: TGTGCCACCAGGGACACCTTAGATACGCAGTATTTT
V: TRBV7-8; D: TRBD2; J: TRBJ2-7; size: once; CDR3: CASSPEGLAGYEQYF; DNA: TGTGCCAGCAGCCCGGAGGGACTAGCGGGATACGAGCAGTACTTC
V: TRBV11-1; D: -; J: TRBJ2-1; size: -; CDR3: CASSLSWGGLSNEQFF; DNA: TGTGCCAGCAGCTTATCCTGGGGGGGCCTCTCCAATGAGCAGTTCTTC
V: TRBV2; D: TRBD1; J: TRBJ2-1; size: few; CDR3: CASSHQDGTGRYNEQFF; DNA: TGTGCCAGCAGCCACCAAGATGGGACAGGGCGGTACAATGAGCAGTTCTTC
V: TRBV6-5; D: -; J: TRBJ2-7; size: -; CDR3: CASNQGYEQYF; DNA: TGTGCCAGCAACCAGGGCTACGAGCAGTACTTC
V: TRBV19; D: TRBD1; J: TRBJ1-2; size: -; CDR3: CASRPRGGTGANYGYTF; DNA: TGTGCCAGTAGACCTCGAGGAGGGACAGGGGCTAACTATGGCTACACCTTC
V: TRBV3-1/TRBV3-2; D: TRBD2; J: TRBJ2-1; size: -; CDR3: CASSPTSGRTYNEQFF; DNA: TGTGCCAGCAGCCCTACTAGCGGGAGGACCTACAATGAGCAGTTCTTC
V: TRBV24-1; D: -; J: TRBJ2-3; size: -; CDR3: CATSTGISTDTQYF; DNA: TGTGCCACCTCAACAGGGATTAGCACAGATACGCAGTATTTT
V: TRBV4-2; D: TRBD2; J: TRBJ2-1; size: -; CDR3: CASSLTTSGINEQFF; DNA: TGTGCCAGCAGCCTAACGACTAGCGGGATTAATGAGCAGTTCTTC
V: TRBV3-1/TRBV3-2; D: TRBD2; J: TRBJ2-1; size: -; CDR3: CASSQDRTGGYNEQFF; DNA: TGTGCCAGCAGCCAAGATCGGACGGGGGGCTACAATGAGCAGTTCTTC
V: TRBV4-1; D: -; J: TRBJ1-1; size: -; CDR3: CASSQERGRGLVIGTEAFF; DNA: TGCGCCAGCAGCCAAGAGCGTGGCAGGGGATTAGTTATCGGCACTGAAGCTTTCTTT
V: TRBV29-1; D: -; J: TRBJ2-5; size: -; CDR3: CSADPIGVKTQYF; DNA: TGCAGCGCCGATCCTATCGGTGTAAAGACCCAGTACTTC
V: TRBV5-4; D: TRBD1; J: TRBJ2-7; size: few; CDR3: CASSFFDRAYEQYF; DNA: TGTGCCAGCAGCTTTTTCGACAGGGCCTACGAGCAGTACTTC
V: TRBV9; D: -; J: TRBJ1-1; size: few; CDR3: CAGRSNNATEAFF; DNA: TGTGCCGGCCGGAGTAATAATGCCACTGAAGCTTTCTTT
V: TRBV3-1/TRBV3-2; D: TRBD2; J: TRBJ2-2; size: -; CDR3: CASSLGLGNTGELFF; DNA: TGTGCCAGCAGCCTGGGACTAGGGAACACCGGGGAGCTGTTTTTT
V: TRBV7-3; D: -; J: TRBJ1-2; size: -; CDR3: CASSPPTRSFFYGYTF; DNA: TGTGCCAGCAGCCCCCCGACGCGGAGCTTCTTCTATGGCTACACCTTC
V: TRBV3-1/TRBV3-2; D: -; J: TRBJ1-2; size: -; CDR3: CASSLTGPYGYTF; DNA: TGTGCCAGCAGCCTGACTGGTCCTTATGGCTACACCTTC
V: TRBV30; D: -; J: TRBJ2-3; size: -; CDR3: CAWIRRGSTDTQYF; DNA: TGTGCCTGGATCAGGAGGGGAAGCACAGATACGCAGTATTTT
V: TRBV19; D: -; J: TRBJ1-1; size: -; CDR3: CASTPTGTEAFF; DNA: TGTGCCAGTACTCCGACAGGCACTGAAGCTTTCTTT
V: TRBV10-3; D: -; J: TRBJ2-2; size: -; CDR3: CAIKSSGNTGELFF; DNA: TGTGCCATTAAGTCCTCAGGAAACACCGGGGAGCTGTTTTTT
V: TRBV21-1; D: -; J: TRBJ2-7; size: once; CDR3: CASSSQGSGGSYEQYF; DNA: TGTGCCAGCAGCTCCCAGGGTAGCGGGGGCTCCTACGAGCAGTACTTC
V: TRBV11-2; D: TRBD2; J: TRBJ2-7; size: -; CDR3: CASSSSSGTSYEQYF; DNA: TGTGCCAGCAGCTCGTCTAGCGGTACTTCCTACGAGCAGTACTTC